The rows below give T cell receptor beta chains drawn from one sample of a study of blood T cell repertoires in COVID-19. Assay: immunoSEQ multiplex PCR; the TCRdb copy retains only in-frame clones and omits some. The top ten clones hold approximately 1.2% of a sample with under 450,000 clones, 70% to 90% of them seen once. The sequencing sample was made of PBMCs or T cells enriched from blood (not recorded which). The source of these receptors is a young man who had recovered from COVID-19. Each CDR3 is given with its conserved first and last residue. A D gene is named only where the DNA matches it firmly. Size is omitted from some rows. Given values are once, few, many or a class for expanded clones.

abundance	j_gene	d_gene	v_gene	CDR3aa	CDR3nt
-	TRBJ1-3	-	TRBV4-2	CASSQDGGGPGNTIYF	TGTGCCAGCAGCCAAGATGGGGGGGGCCCTGGAAACACCATATATTTT
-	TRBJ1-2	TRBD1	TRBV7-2	CASSSDRGGSGYTF	TGTGCCAGCAGCTCGGACAGGGGCGGTAGCGGCTACACCTTC
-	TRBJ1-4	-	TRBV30	CAWSVFNEKLFF	TGTGCCTGGAGTGTCTTTAATGAAAAACTGTTTTTT
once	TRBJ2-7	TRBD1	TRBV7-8	CASSSPGTGSYEQYF	TGTGCCAGCAGCTCGCCCGGGACAGGGTCCTACGAGCAGTACTTC
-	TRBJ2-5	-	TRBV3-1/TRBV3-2	CASSPLRGGETQYF	TGTGCCAGCAGCCCTCTGAGGGGGGGGGAGACCCAGTACTTC
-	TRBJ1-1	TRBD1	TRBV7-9	CASSWTGDTEAFF	TGTGCCAGCAGCTGGACAGGGGACACTGAAGCTTTCTTT
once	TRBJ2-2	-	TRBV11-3	CASSPRGGTGELFF	TGTGCCAGCAGCCCAAGGGGGGGGACCGGGGAGCTGTTTTTT
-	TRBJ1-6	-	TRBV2	CASSLGDPSSYNSPLHF	TGTGCCAGCAGTCTGGGAGACCCCAGCTCCTATAATTCACCCCTCCACTTT
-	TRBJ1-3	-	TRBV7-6	CASSLGRGVSSGNTIYF	TGTGCCAGCAGCTTAGGTCGGGGAGTGAGCTCTGGAAACACCATATATTTT
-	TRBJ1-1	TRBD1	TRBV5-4	CASLDRARGMNTEAFF	TGTGCCAGCCTCGACAGGGCCCGCGGTATGAACACTGAAGCTTTCTTT
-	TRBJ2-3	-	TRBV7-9	CASSSQWARTDTQYF	TGTGCCAGCAGCTCCCAGTGGGCCCGCACAGATACGCAGTATTTT
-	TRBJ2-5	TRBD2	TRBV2	CASRGGLAGRYEGETQYF	TGTGCCAGCAGGGGGGGACTAGCGGGGCGCTACGAGGGAGAGACCCAGTACTTC
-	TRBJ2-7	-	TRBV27	CASSDPGRREYF	TGTGCCAGCAGTGATCCCGGACGGCGGGAGTACTTC
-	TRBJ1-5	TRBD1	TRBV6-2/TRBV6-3	CASSYGRGRAGQPQHF	TGTGCCAGCAGTTATGGTAGGGGGCGCGCAGGTCAGCCCCAGCATTTT
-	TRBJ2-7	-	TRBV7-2	CASSYVYEQYF	TGTGCCAGCAGCTATGTATACGAGCAGTACTTC
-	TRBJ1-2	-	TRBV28	CASSRNYGYTF	TGTGCCAGCTCTCGGAACTATGGCTACACCTTC
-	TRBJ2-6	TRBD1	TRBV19	CASRTGVSGANVLTF	TGTGCCAGTAGGACAGGGGTATCTGGGGCCAACGTCCTGACTTTC
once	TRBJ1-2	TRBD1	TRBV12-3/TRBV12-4	CASSHGQGGYTF	TGTGCCAGCAGCCACGGACAGGGCGGCTACACCTTC
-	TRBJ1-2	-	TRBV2	CASPRTDSNYGYTF	TGTGCCAGCCCGAGGACAGATTCTAACTATGGCTACACCTTC
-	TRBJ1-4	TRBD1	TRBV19	CASTTDRGGEKLFF	TGTGCCAGTACTACCGACAGGGGCGGTGAAAAACTGTTTTTT
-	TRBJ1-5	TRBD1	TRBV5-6	CASGRTGGGNQPQHF	TGTGCCAGCGGCCGTACAGGGGGAGGCAATCAGCCCCAGCATTTT
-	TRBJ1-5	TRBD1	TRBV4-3	CASSRGTVGRPQHF	TGCGCCAGCAGCCGAGGGACAGTGGGGCGGCCCCAGCATTTT
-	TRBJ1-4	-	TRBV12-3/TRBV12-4	CASSSTRNEKLFF	TGTGCCAGCAGTTCCACACGAAATGAAAAACTGTTTTTT
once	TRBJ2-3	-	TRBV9	CASTEGGTDTQYF	TGTGCCAGCACCGAGGGGGGCACAGATACGCAGTATTTT
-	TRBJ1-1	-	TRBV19	CASSIDGGMNTEAFF	TGTGCCAGTAGTATTGACGGGGGGATGAACACTGAAGCTTTCTTT
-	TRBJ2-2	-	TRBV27	CASSFGSGELFF	TGTGCCAGCAGTTTCGGGAGCGGGGAGCTGTTTTTT
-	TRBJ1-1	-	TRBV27	CASSFGGPTEAFF	TGTGCCAGCAGTTTCGGTGGGCCCACTGAAGCTTTCTTT
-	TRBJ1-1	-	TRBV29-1	CSVDRYNTEAFF	TGCAGCGTTGACCGGTATAACACTGAAGCTTTCTTT
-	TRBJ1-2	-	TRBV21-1	CASSLTGYRERNGYTF	TGTGCCAGCAGCCTCACGGGGTACAGGGAGAGAAATGGCTACACCTTC
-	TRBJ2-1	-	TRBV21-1	CASTLDGGNDNEQFF	TGTGCCAGCACTCTGGACGGGGGGAATGACAATGAGCAGTTCTTC
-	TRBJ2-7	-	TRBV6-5	CASSYSPSGVYEQYF	TGTGCCAGCAGTTACTCGCCCTCTGGAGTCTACGAGCAGTACTTC
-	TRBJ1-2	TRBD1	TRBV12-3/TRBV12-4	CASRGDRGYGYTF	TGTGCCAGCAGGGGAGACAGGGGCTATGGCTACACCTTC